This T cell receptor (beta chain) comes out of a study of control samples from healthy donors and cancer patients. CDR1 is KGHSH and CDR2 is LQKENI in the germline V gene. The CDR3 covers 16 residues. With 3 bases clipped from V and 4 bases from J, the junction kept 5 bases outside the gene matches. Here immunoSEQ multiplex PCR was the method, and the copy in TCRdb shows in-frame clones only, minus some. Seen here are about 250,000 clones, around 80% observed once, and the top ten hold about 14%. This rearrangement joins TRBV18 to TRBJ2-2, with 10 positions matching TRBD2. The sequence came from a woman aged 55-70 years with lung cancer. Sequenced sample: PBMCs. The CDR3 DNA sequence: TGTGCCAGCTCACCCATAGCGGGAGGAGGCACCGGGGAGCTGTTTTTT. It specifies CASSPIAGGGTGELFF.